This T cell receptor (beta chain) is drawn from a study of T cell responses to AZD1222 COVID-19 vaccine. The repertoire was sequenced with immunoSEQ multiplex PCR; TCRdb's copy has only in-frame clones and lacks some. The sample yields over 100,000 clones, about 90% seen once. V shed 5 bases, J shed 8 bases, and the junction held 5 bases outside the gene matches. The germline V gene encodes CDR1 LNHNV and CDR2 YYDKDF (reference sequence). The CDR3 sequence is 12 residues long. The clonotype originates from an adult in good health. The input for sequencing was peripheral blood, taken on day 0 of AZD1222 vaccination. This chain uses TRBV15 with TRBJ1-1; TRBD1 aligns across 7 bases. As DNA, the CDR3 is TGTGCCACCAGCCGACAGGGACAGGAAGCTTTCTTT. It translates to CATSRQGQEAFF.